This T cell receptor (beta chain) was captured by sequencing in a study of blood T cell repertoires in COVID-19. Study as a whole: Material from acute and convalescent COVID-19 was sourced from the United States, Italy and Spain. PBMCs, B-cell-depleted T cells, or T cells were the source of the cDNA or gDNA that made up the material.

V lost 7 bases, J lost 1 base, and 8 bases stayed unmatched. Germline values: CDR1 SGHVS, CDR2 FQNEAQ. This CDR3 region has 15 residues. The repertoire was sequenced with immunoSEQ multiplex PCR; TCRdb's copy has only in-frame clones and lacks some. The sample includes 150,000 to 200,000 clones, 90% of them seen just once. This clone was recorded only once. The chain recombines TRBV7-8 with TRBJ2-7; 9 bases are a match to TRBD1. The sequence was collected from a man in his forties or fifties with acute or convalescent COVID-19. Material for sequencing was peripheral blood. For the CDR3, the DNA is TGTGCCAGCACCCGAGGACAGGGGCTATCCTACGAGCAGTACTTC. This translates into CASTRGQGLSYEQYF.